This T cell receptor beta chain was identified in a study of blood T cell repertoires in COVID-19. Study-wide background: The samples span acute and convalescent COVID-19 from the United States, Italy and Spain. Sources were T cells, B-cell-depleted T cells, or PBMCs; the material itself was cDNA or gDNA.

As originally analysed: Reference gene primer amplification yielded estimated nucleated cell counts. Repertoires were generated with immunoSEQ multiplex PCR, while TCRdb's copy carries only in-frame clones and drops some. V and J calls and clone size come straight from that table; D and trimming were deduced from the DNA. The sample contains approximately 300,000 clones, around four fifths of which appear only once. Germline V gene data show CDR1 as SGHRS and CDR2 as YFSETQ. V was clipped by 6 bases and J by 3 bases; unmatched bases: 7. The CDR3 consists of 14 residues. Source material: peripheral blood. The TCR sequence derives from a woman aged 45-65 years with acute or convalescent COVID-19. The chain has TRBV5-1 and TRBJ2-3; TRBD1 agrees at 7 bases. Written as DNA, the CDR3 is TGCGCCAGCAAGAGGACAGGAGGAACAGATACGCAGTATTTT. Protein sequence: CASKRTGGTDTQYF.